This record looks at one T cell receptor (beta chain) sequence and its context. The antigen remains undetermined. These data belong to a study of T cell responses to AZD1222 COVID-19 vaccine. Study-wide results and caveats: Regions 160-218 and 743-854 held dominance among vaccine-associated CD4 TCRs, which spanned spike. A rise in Spike-specific TCR breadth and depth followed two AZD1222 doses. Donors were chiefly white British, with a greater number of females, and clonal diversity was perhaps underestimated. As reported, nearly half of all spike-specific TCRs target variant regions that are unmutated.

Assay used: immunoSEQ multiplex PCR; TCRdb lists only in-frame clones, some missing. The table shows around 99,000 clones, with about 89% occurring only once. Germline V gives CDR1 WNHNN, CDR2 SYGVQD (reference sequence). The CDR3 is made up of 15 amino acids. V lost 0 bases, J lost 7 bases, and 12 bases lay in between. This receptor was identified in an adult who received the AZD1222 COVID-19 vaccine. Sequencing was performed on peripheral blood, taken 28 days after the second AZD1222 dose. This sequence joins TRBV10-1 and TRBJ2-2; D call uncertain. The CDR3 coding sequence is TGCGCCAGCAGTGAGTCGGCAGGTGTACGCGGGGAGCTGTTTTTT. This codes for CASSESAGVRGELFF.